The 27 T cell receptor beta chains below were found in one sample sequenced in a study of blood T cell repertoires in COVID-19. The data were produced by immunoSEQ multiplex PCR, yet TCRdb's version contains in-frame clones alone and is incomplete. Of 200,000 to 250,000 clones in the sample, around 86% were seen once. Source material: peripheral blood. These receptors came from a woman aged 60-75 years who had recovered from COVID-19.

This chain links TRBV27 with TRBJ2-7, with a possible D match to TRBD1 (5 bases). CDR1 MNHEY and CDR2 SMNVEV come from the germline V gene (reference sequence). CDR3 size: 14 residues. Trimming pared 6 bases from V and 5 bases from J, leaving 17 bases between. The DNA for the CDR3 is TGTGCCAGCAGGGGGCTGCAGGGAATCGACGAGCAGTACTTC. It encodes CASRGLQGIDEQYF.

This chain connects TRBV3-1 (or the pseudogene TRBV3-2) to TRBJ2-5; the D gene is possibly TRBD2 (7 bases). Germline values: CDR1 LGHDT, CDR2 YNNKEL (reference sequence). This CDR3 comprises 15 residues. The V end was cut by 2 bases, the J end by 2 bases, with 12 bases between. The CDR3 loop is CASSQRGGKQETQYF. The CDR3, as DNA: TGTGCCAGCAGCCAAAGGGGGGGGAAGCAAGAGACCCAGTACTTC.

The rearrangement links TRBV13 to TRBJ2-7, with D maybe TRBD1 (6 bases). The CDR3 extends over 14 amino acids. The V gene lost 5 bases and the J gene lost 3 bases, with 14 bases spanning the gap. Germline loops: CDR1 PRHDT, CDR2 FYEKMQ (reference sequence). DNA for the CDR3: TGTGCCAGCAGCAACAGGGATTTGAGCTACGAGCAGTACTTC. It translates to CASSNRDLSYEQYF.

The V call is TRBV27, the J call TRBJ2-7, with D tentatively TRBD2 (5 bases). V was pared by 5 bases and J by 0 bases, with 11 bases between. The CDR3 length is 14 residues. In germline, CDR1 is MNHEY, CDR2 SMNVEV (reference sequence). Here the CDR3 reads CASSLGLSSYEQYF. CDR3 coding DNA: TGTGCCAGCAGTCTAGGACTGAGCTCCTACGAGCAGTACTTC.

V usage is TRBV28 and J usage is TRBJ2-1, with 9 bases matching TRBD1. There are 12 residues in the CDR3. Germline CDR1 reads MDHEN; CDR2 reads SYDVKM. J gave up 9 bases and V 5 bases, and 2 bases lay outside the gene matches. CDR3 in amino acids: CASSTGGTEQFF. CDR3 DNA sequence: TGTGCCAGCAGTACAGGGGGCACTGAGCAGTTCTTC.

This chain connects TRBV24-1 to TRBJ1-5; 9 bases are shared with TRBD1. CDR1 and CDR2 (germline): KGHDR, SFDVKD. V lost 1 base, J lost 0 bases, and 15 bases stayed unmatched. CDR3 length: 21 amino acids. CDR3 in amino acids: CATSDLKPLDRGGYSNQPQHF. The DNA for the CDR3 is TGTGCCACCAGTGATTTAAAGCCCCTCGACAGGGGGGGTTATAGCAATCAGCCCCAGCATTTT.

This chain links TRBV7-3 with TRBJ1-2; 8 bases fit TRBD1. The CDR3 loop spans 12 amino acids. The J segment lost 8 bases and the V segment lost 5 bases, leaving 4 bases of the junction unmatched. Germline assignment: CDR1 SGHTA and CDR2 FQGTGA. CDR3 coding DNA: TGTGCCAGCAGCCCAGGGGGCGGGGGCTACACCTTC. It translates to CASSPGGGGYTF.

This chain links TRBV11-2 with TRBJ1-5; D remains ambiguous. Germline CDR1 and CDR2: SGHAT and FQNNGV. The V gene lost 1 base and the J gene lost 11 bases, with 12 bases spanning the gap. The CDR3 runs 13 residues. CDR3 sequence reads: CASSLVAFGAQHF. In DNA form, the CDR3 reads TGTGCCAGCAGCTTAGTGGCCTTCGGGGCCCAGCATTTT.

The chain couples TRBV18 to TRBJ2-5; the match to TRBD2 covers 10 bases. V was clipped by 2 bases and J by 3 bases; unmatched bases: 6. CDR3 length: 16 amino acids. The germline V gene has CDR1 KGHSH and CDR2 LQKENI. CDR3 in amino acids: CASSPGLAGAEETQYF. CDR3 coding DNA: TGTGCCAGCTCACCAGGGCTAGCGGGGGCGGAAGAGACCCAGTACTTC. The complete variable domain, with remaining parts taken from reference TRBV18 and TRBJ2-5, reads NAGVMQNPRHLVRRRGQEARLRCSPMKGHSHVYWYRQLPEEGLKFMVYLQKENIIDESGMPKERFSAEFPKEGPSILRIQQVVRGDSAAYFCASSPGLAGAEETQYFGPGTRLLVL.

J is TRBJ1-6 and V is TRBV5-1, with TRBD1 identical over 7 bases. The V gene's germline CDR1 is SGHRS and CDR2 YFSETQ. There are 17 residues in the CDR3. V lost 8 bases and J lost 0; bases outside the gene matches: 11. CDR3 in DNA: TGCGCCAGTACCCGGGACAGCCTTAGCTCCTATAATTCACCCCTCCACTTT. Protein sequence: CASTRDSLSSYNSPLHF. Variable domain in full (rest from reference TRBV5-1 and TRBJ1-6): KAGVTQTPRYLIKTRGQQVTLSCSPISGHRSVSWYQQTPGQGLQFLFEYFSETQRNKGNFPGRFSGRQFSNSRSEMNVSTLELGDSALYLCASTRDSLSSYNSPLHFGNGTRLTVT.

The rearrangement uses TRBV6-2 or TRBV6-3 and TRBJ2-2; 14 bases fit TRBD2. CDR1 is MNHEY and CDR2 is SVGEGT in the germline V gene. Unmatched junction bases numbered 4, after V lost 0 bases and J lost 4 bases. The CDR3 loop spans 18 amino acids. The CDR3 sequence is CASSYSPGLAGATGELFF. The CDR3 DNA sequence: TGTGCCAGCAGTTACTCTCCGGGACTAGCGGGGGCCACCGGGGAGCTGTTTTTT.

The genes are TRBV19 and TRBJ2-1, with D perhaps TRBD1 (5 bases). The CDR3 loop spans 14 amino acids. Looked up from germline, CDR1 is LNHDA and CDR2 is SQIVND (reference sequence). The ends were cut back, 3 bases at V and 7 bases at J, with 13 bases in the middle. The CDR3 sequence is CASSIIQGWNEQFF. CDR3 in DNA: TGTGCCAGTAGTATTATCCAGGGTTGGAATGAGCAGTTCTTC.

The CDR3 reads CASSYSTDRVYGYTF. In nucleotides, the CDR3 is TGTGCCAGCAGTTACTCGACGGACAGGGTCTATGGCTACACCTTC. The chain couples TRBV6-6 to TRBJ1-2; 8 nucleotides align to TRBD1. Germline V gene lookup returns CDR1 MNHNY and CDR2 SVGAGI (reference sequence). Trimming removed 0 bases from V and 4 bases from J; junction bases left unmatched: 4. The CDR3 extends over 15 amino acids.

The chain is built from TRBV4-2 and TRBJ2-1, with 7 bases matching TRBD2. The CDR3 runs 13 residues. V dropped 7 bases and J dropped 8; count of bases not matched to a gene: 8. Germline V gives CDR1 LGHNA, CDR2 YNFKEQ. The CDR3 sequence is CASTRGGRDEQFF. The CDR3 DNA sequence: TGTGCCAGCACCCGCGGGGGAAGGGATGAGCAGTTCTTC.

This rearrangement joins TRBV15 to TRBJ1-2, with D possibly matching TRBD1 (5 bases). The V and J ends lost 3 bases and 2 bases respectively, with 7 bases between them. The CDR3 runs 13 residues. Germline CDR1 is LNHNV and CDR2 is YYDKDF (reference sequence). CDR3 loop: CATSRGRNYGYTF. DNA for the CDR3: TGTGCCACCAGCAGGGGGCGAAACTATGGCTACACCTTC.

The chain links TRBV7-3 to TRBJ2-5; D not certain. V lost 6 bases and J lost 4, with 12 bases in between. Germline values: CDR1 SGHTA, CDR2 FQGTGA. This CDR3 has 13 residues. For the CDR3, the DNA is TGTGCCAGCAGGAAGGCGGTGGGAGAGACCCAGTACTTC. Encoded protein: CASRKAVGETQYF. Using reference TRBV7-3 and TRBJ2-5 for the parts outside the CDR3, the full variable domain is GAGVSQTPSNKVTEKGKYVELRCDPISGHTALYWYRQSLGQGPEFLIYFQGTGAADDSGLPNDRFFAVRPEGSVSTLKIQRTERGDSAVYLCASRKAVGETQYFGPGTRLLVL.

This clone came up a few times. The genes are TRBV28 and TRBJ2-7; D uncertain. This CDR3 has 15 residues. Germline CDR1 reads MDHEN; CDR2 reads SYDVKM. V was clipped by 3 bases and J by 2 bases, with 14 bases between them. The CDR3 here is CASSLSLSGTYEQYF. CDR3 DNA: TGTGCCAGCAGTTTGAGTTTATCAGGAACCTACGAGCAGTACTTC.

The gene calls are TRBV7-6 and TRBJ2-3; D might be TRBD1 (5 bases). In germline, CDR1 is SGHVS, CDR2 FNYEAQ. This CDR3 is built from 15 residues. V lost 2 bases and J lost 3, with 12 bases in between. In DNA form, the CDR3 reads TGTGCCAGCAGCTTACTAGGGGCGAGGACAGATACGCAGTATTTT. As protein: CASSLLGARTDTQYF.

This chain joins TRBV18 and TRBJ1-2; no firm D call. CDR3 size: 17 residues. Germline CDR1 KGHSH, CDR2 LQKENI. The V end lost 1 base, the J end lost 4 bases, and 19 bases lay between the germline ends. CDR3 region: CASSPLKAGISGYGYTF. DNA of the CDR3: TGTGCCAGCTCACCACTAAAGGCGGGGATTAGTGGCTATGGCTACACCTTC. The variable domain in full, with the rest retrieved from reference TRBV18 and TRBJ1-2, is NAGVMQNPRHLVRRRGQEARLRCSPMKGHSHVYWYRQLPEEGLKFMVYLQKENIIDESGMPKERFSAEFPKEGPSILRIQQVVRGDSAAYFCASSPLKAGISGYGYTFGSGTRLTVV.

The chain is built from TRBV28 and TRBJ2-5; 15 bases match TRBD2. The trim removed 7 bases at V and 2 bases at J, leaving 5 bases unmatched. This CDR3 has 16 residues. Germline CDR1 reads MDHEN; CDR2 reads SYDVKM. DNA for the CDR3: TGTGCCAGCACCAAAGGACTAGCGGGGGGGCAAGAGACCCAGTACTTC. Its protein product is CASTKGLAGGQETQYF.

The V call is TRBV4-1, the J call TRBJ2-5; 13 bases map to TRBD2. The germline CDR1 and CDR2 sequences are MGHRA and YSYEKL. The J segment lost 5 bases and the V segment lost 4 bases, leaving 7 bases of the junction unmatched. The CDR3 spans 16 residues. The CDR3 region is CASSRLLAGGRETQYF. For the CDR3, the DNA is TGCGCCAGCAGCCGCCTACTAGCGGGGGGGCGGGAGACCCAGTACTTC.

The chain is built from TRBV6-2 or TRBV6-3 and TRBJ2-7; 9 bases map to TRBD1. Germline lookup yields CDR1 MNHEY and CDR2 SVGEGT. CDR3 length equals 19 residues. Trimming cost V 3 bases and J 2 bases; bases outside gene matches: 17. CDR3 sequence: CASSYRIGQGMRETYEQYF. The CDR3 DNA reads TGTGCCAGCAGTTATCGAATCGGACAGGGGATGAGGGAAACCTACGAGCAGTACTTC.

The chain recombines TRBV19 with TRBJ1-1; a weak D match, TRBD1 (5 bases). Germline V gene lookup returns CDR1 LNHDA and CDR2 SQIVND (reference sequence). Trimming stripped 6 bases from V and 1 base from J, with 12 bases between. This CDR3 region has 14 residues. CDR3 nucleotides: TGTGCCAGTAGCATTGCAGGGCCGAACACTGAAGCTTTCTTT. As protein: CASSIAGPNTEAFF.

The chain couples TRBV29-1 to TRBJ1-2, with D tentatively TRBD1 (5 bases). V gave up 6 bases and J gave up 5 bases, with 13 bases separating them. CDR3 size: 12 residues. Germline V gene lookup returns CDR1 SQVTM and CDR2 ANQGSEA. The DNA for the CDR3 is TGCAGCGTCTCTGGGGGGGGGTATGGCTACACCTTC. It encodes CSVSGGGYGYTF.

V is TRBV5-1 and J is TRBJ2-3; 11 bases are shared with TRBD2. Germline loops: CDR1 SGHRS, CDR2 YFSETQ. The CDR3 has 17 residues. Trimming at V came to 4 bases and at J to 4 bases, leaving 11 bases not matched to a gene. This chain's CDR3 is CASSPENSGGASDTQYF. CDR3 DNA: TGCGCCAGCAGCCCGGAAAATAGCGGGGGGGCCTCAGATACGCAGTATTTT.

The genes are TRBV7-3 and TRBJ2-2, with TRBD1 as a possible D gene (5 bases). The V gene lost 0 bases and the J gene lost 14 bases, with 13 bases spanning the gap. The CDR3 spans 13 residues. Germline V CDR1 and CDR2: SGHTA, FQGTGA. The CDR3 here is CASSLTQPGKLFF. The CDR3 DNA reads as TGTGCCAGCAGCTTAACGCAGCCAGGGAAACTGTTTTTT. Drawing the rest from reference TRBV7-3 and TRBJ2-2, the complete variable domain is GAGVSQTPSNKVTEKGKYVELRCDPISGHTALYWYRQSLGQGPEFLIYFQGTGAADDSGLPNDRFFAVRPEGSVSTLKIQRTERGDSAVYLCASSLTQPGKLFFGEGSRLTVL.

In this sample, this clone turned up a few times. In nucleotides, the CDR3 is TGCGCCAGCAGCTTGGGAGGAGGAGGGATCGAAAAACTGTTTTTT. It specifies CASSLGGGGIEKLFF. The chain has TRBV5-1 and TRBJ1-4, with unresolved D. Germline lookup yields CDR1 SGHRS and CDR2 YFSETQ. The CDR3 has 15 residues. Trimming shortened V by 0 bases and J by 8 bases, and 14 bases separated the two germline ends.